The 29 T cell receptor beta chains below all came from one sample that was sequenced in a study of blood T cells in healthy people across ages (dated by TCRdb to the mid-2010s). The library was produced with 5' RACE. The reads were generated on an Illumina HiSeq 2500. The second PCR ran for about 7 to 11 cycles and used a J-beta primer mix along with a sample-barcoded 5' primer. TCRdb's own reprocessing of the public reads used fastp at Q25 and MiXCR and kept productive beta chains. Under each unique CDR3 protein, matching rows form one entry showing the most common genes and DNA. The table for this sample lists 1.2 million to 1.5 million distinct CDR3 sequences; roughly 60% of them were counted only once. The biggest ten clones account for over 5% of the sample. What was sequenced was blood. All receptors derive from a man in his late teens or twenties in good health.

This clonotype was seen a few times. DNA for the CDR3: TGCAGCGTTCGCCAGGGGAACACTGAAGCTTTCTTT. The encoded protein is CSVRQGNTEAFF. V usage is TRBV29-1 and J usage is TRBJ1-1, with D possibly being TRBD1 (5 bases). The CDR3 has 12 residues. CDR1 is SQVTM, CDR2 ANQGSEA, per germline. The ends were cut back, 5 bases at V and 1 base at J, with 8 bases in the middle.

The chain is built from TRBV4-2 and TRBJ2-5, with a weak D call TRBD2 (5 bases). The CDR3 has 14 amino acids. CDR1 is LGHNA and CDR2 is YNFKEQ in the germline V gene. Trimming stripped 0 bases from V and 11 bases from J, with 16 bases between. The CDR3 nucleotides read TGTGCCAGCAGCCAAGATCCAGACTACAATGAGCAGTACTTC. Translated: CASSQDPDYNEQYF.

The V and J genes are TRBV7-6 and TRBJ2-3, with 9 nucleotides matching TRBD2. Germline assignment: CDR1 SGHVS and CDR2 FNYEAQ. Trimming at V came to 2 bases and at J to 8 bases, leaving 11 bases not matched to a gene. The CDR3 covers 16 residues. The CDR3 reads CASSLFSGSNAGTQYF. The CDR3 nucleotides read TGTGCCAGCAGCTTATTTAGCGGGAGTAACGCAGGTACGCAGTATTTT.

The V gene is TRBV7-9, the J gene TRBJ2-3, with a tentative D call TRBD1 (6 bases). The CDR3 length is 17 residues. Germline V gene lookup returns CDR1 SEHNR and CDR2 FQNEAQ (reference sequence). V lost 0 bases and J lost 0, with 13 bases in between. This CDR3 is CASSLAGQPTSTDTQYF. CDR3 DNA: TGTGCCAGCAGCTTAGCCGGACAGCCGACTAGCACAGATACGCAGTATTTT.

This rearrangement joins TRBV3-1 to TRBJ2-2, with D maybe TRBD1 (6 bases). Germline-derived CDR1 and CDR2 are LGHDT and YNNKEL (reference sequence). V dropped 5 bases and J dropped 3 bases, with 13 bases sitting between them. This CDR3 comprises 15 residues. The CDR3 spells CASSNTGLDTGELFF. CDR3 coding DNA: TGTGCCAGCAGCAATACAGGGTTGGACACCGGGGAGCTGTTTTTT.

The chain joins TRBV3-1 to TRBJ1-1, with D tentatively TRBD1 (5 bases). CDR3 length: 12 residues. In germline, CDR1 is LGHDT, CDR2 YNNKEL (reference sequence). Trimming took 0 bases from V and 10 from J, leaving 9 bases between them. This chain's CDR3 is CASSQDPGPAFF. For the CDR3, the DNA is TGTGCCAGCAGCCAAGATCCGGGGCCAGCTTTCTTT.

The chain combines TRBV20-1 with TRBJ2-3; D is perhaps TRBD2 (6 bases). Looked up from germline, CDR1 is DFQATT and CDR2 is SNEGSKA (reference sequence). With 0 bases removed from V and 5 bases from J, the gap between germline ends came to 21 bases. The CDR3 loop spans 17 amino acids. The CDR3 DNA sequence: TGCAGTGCTAGAGATCTAAGGGACTTAACAAAGGGAGATACGCAGTATTTT. Protein product: CSARDLRDLTKGDTQYF.

V gene TRBV27 combines with J gene TRBJ1-6, with 7 bases identical to TRBD1. The J segment lost 1 base and the V segment lost 6 bases, leaving 6 bases of the junction unmatched. The length of the CDR3 is 16 residues. Germline assignment: CDR1 MNHEY and CDR2 SMNVEV (reference sequence). In DNA form, the CDR3 reads TGTGCCAGCAGCCGCGACAGGGCGTCCTATAATTCACCCCTCCACTTT. Its translation is CASSRDRASYNSPLHF.

The J gene is TRBJ1-1, the V gene TRBV4-2, with D tentatively TRBD1 (6 bases). Trimming cost V 1 base and J 5 bases, with 17 bases left between them. The CDR3 spans 16 residues. CDR1 LGHNA and CDR2 YNFKEQ come from the germline V gene. CDR3 loop: CASSQGVTGHATEAFF. DNA of the CDR3: TGTGCCAGCAGCCAAGGGGTAACGGGACACGCAACTGAAGCTTTCTTT.

A few counts support this clonotype. The chain recombines TRBV4-2 with TRBJ1-1; no clear D. CDR1 and CDR2 from the germline V gene are LGHNA and YNFKEQ. The CDR3 is made up of 14 amino acids. V lost 0 bases, J lost 0 bases, and 5 bases lay in between. The CDR3 reads CASSQENLNTEAFF. CDR3 coding DNA: TGTGCCAGCAGCCAAGAAAACCTGAACACTGAAGCTTTCTTT.

The chain carries TRBV4-3 and TRBJ1-2; D is uncertain. V shed 4 bases and J shed 3 bases, with 18 bases lying between them. The CDR3 loop spans 16 amino acids. Germline CDR1 reads LGHNA; CDR2 reads YSLEER. The CDR3 loop reads CASSLRTGNLYYGYTF. As DNA, the CDR3 is TGCGCCAGCAGCCTCCGGACGGGGAATCTGTACTATGGCTACACCTTC.

The V call is TRBV7-2, the J call TRBJ2-3; 7 bases match TRBD2. Trimming at V came to 0 bases and at J to 5 bases, leaving 14 bases not matched to a gene. The CDR3 spans 18 residues. The germline V gene has CDR1 SGHTA and CDR2 FQGNSA. The CDR3 sequence is CASSLALGSGWRVDTQYF. As DNA, the CDR3 is TGTGCCAGCAGCTTAGCGCTGGGTAGCGGGTGGCGTGTAGATACGCAGTATTTT.

CDR3 DNA sequence: TGCAGCGTTGGCAGCCTGAACACTGAAGCTTTCTTT. It encodes CSVGSLNTEAFF. The J gene is TRBJ1-1, the V gene TRBV29-1; D not certain. V was clipped by 4 bases and J by 0 bases, with 6 bases between them. Germline loops: CDR1 SQVTM, CDR2 ANQGSEA. CDR3 length: 12 amino acids. The full variable domain, rest sourced from reference TRBV29-1 and TRBJ1-1, is SAVISQKPSRDICQRGTSLTIQCQVDSQVTMMFWYRQQPGQSLTLIATANQGSEATYESGFVIDKFPISRPNLTFSTLTVSNMSPEDSSIYLCSVGSLNTEAFFGQGTRLTVV.

In nucleotides, the CDR3 is TGTGCCAGCAGACACCAAACTAGCGGCCCATACAATGAGCAGTACTTC. Amino acids: CASRHQTSGPYNEQYF. The chain combines TRBV6-1 with TRBJ2-7; TRBD2 aligns across 8 bases. V gave up 6 bases and J gave up 7 bases; unmatched junction bases: 17. The CDR3 is made up of 16 amino acids. Germline lookup yields CDR1 MNHNS and CDR2 SASEGT.

This clonotype has a handful of counts. The genes are TRBV11-1 and TRBJ1-2, with D perhaps TRBD1 (5 bases). The CDR3 consists of 17 residues. V gave up 6 bases and J gave up 3 bases, with 23 bases separating them. Germline CDR1 reads SGHAT; CDR2 reads FQDESV (reference sequence). The CDR3 DNA follows: TGTGCCAGCAGTCTCGGGACTCTGGGCCTGGTATACTATGGCTACACCTTC. Translation gives CASSLGTLGLVYYGYTF.

The rearrangement uses TRBV29-1 and TRBJ1-2, with a tentative D call TRBD1 (5 bases). Trimming took off 7 bases at V and 2 bases at J, with 14 bases between the two ends. Looked up from germline, CDR1 is SQVTM and CDR2 is ANQGSEA. The CDR3 has 13 amino acids. The CDR3 DNA reads TGCAGCGGATCGACAGCAGGAAACTATGGCTACACCTTC. It is translated as CSGSTAGNYGYTF.

The chain is built from TRBV9 and TRBJ1-5; D not certain. V was cut by 0 bases and J by 4 bases, with 5 bases left in between. Looked up from germline, CDR1 is SGDLS and CDR2 is YYNGEE. The CDR3 contains 13 residues. In DNA, the CDR3 is TGTGCCAGCAGCGTAGGACGGAATCAGCCCCAGCATTTT. Its protein is CASSVGRNQPQHF.

V usage is TRBV15 and J usage is TRBJ2-7; 7 bases align to TRBD1. Germline V gene lookup returns CDR1 LNHNV and CDR2 YYDKDF (reference sequence). The V segment lost 3 bases and the J segment 3 bases; nucleotides outside the gene matches: 2. The CDR3 has 13 amino acids. CDR3 DNA: TGTGCCACCAGCAGCAACAGGGGCTACGAGCAGTACTTC. Residues: CATSSNRGYEQYF.

J is TRBJ2-5 and V is TRBV29-1, with D uncertain. V was clipped by 4 bases and J by 4 bases, with 10 bases between them. CDR1 is SQVTM, CDR2 ANQGSEA, per germline. The CDR3 consists of 12 residues. The CDR3 nucleotides are TGCAGCGTTGTGGCCAGCCGAGAGACCCAGTACTTC. Its translation is CSVVASRETQYF.

CDR3 sequence: CASSSSGTSGSDQYF. The CDR3 DNA follows: TGTGCCAGCAGCTCGTCCGGGACTAGCGGAAGTGATCAGTACTTC. The rearrangement links TRBV7-2 to TRBJ2-5; 11 bases line up with TRBD2. V gave up 4 bases and J gave up 11 bases; unmatched junction bases: 12. The CDR3 extends over 15 amino acids. Germline assignment: CDR1 SGHTA and CDR2 FQGNSA.

This clonotype appeared a few times. The chain links TRBV20-1 to TRBJ2-5, with D tentatively TRBD1 (6 bases). The V end lost 3 bases, the J end lost 2 bases, and 7 bases lay between the germline ends. Germline loops: CDR1 DFQATT, CDR2 SNEGSKA (reference sequence). The CDR3 spans 12 residues. The CDR3 reads CSARDRQETQYF. CDR3 bases: TGCAGTGCTAGGGACAGACAAGAGACCCAGTACTTC.

This clonotype showed up just a few times. The chain uses TRBV6-5 and TRBJ2-3; D remains ambiguous. Germline values: CDR1 MNHEY, CDR2 SVGAGI. Trimming removed 10 bases at V and 6 bases at J, with 11 bases between. The CDR3 consists of 11 residues. CDR3 region: CATYRDDTQYF. CDR3 bases: TGTGCCACATACAGAGACGATACGCAGTATTTT.

The rearrangement links TRBV4-1 to TRBJ2-1; TRBD2 matches at 9 bases. CDR1 is MGHRA and CDR2 is YSYEKL in the germline V gene. The CDR3 totals 16 residues. V trimming: 4 bases; J trimming: 7 bases; junction bases outside the gene matches: 11. The CDR3, as DNA: TGCGCCAGCAGCCCCTTGACCGGGACTAGCATGAATGAGCAGTTCTTC. Its protein product is CASSPLTGTSMNEQFF.

The V call is TRBV6-5, the J call TRBJ2-7; D is possibly TRBD1 (6 bases). CDR1 MNHEY and CDR2 SVGAGI come from the germline V gene. V was shortened by 6 bases and J by 1 base, with 16 bases between the two germline ends. This CDR3 is 15 amino acids long. CDR3 amino acids: CASSFSLTGSYEQYF. Written as DNA, the CDR3 is TGTGCCAGCAGCTTCTCGTTGACAGGTTCCTACGAGCAGTACTTC.

This clonotype turned up a few times. V gene TRBV4-1 combines with J gene TRBJ1-2; 10 bases fit TRBD1. Germline assignment: CDR1 MGHRA and CDR2 YSYEKL. The CDR3 extends over 14 amino acids. Losses at the gene ends were 2 bases for V and 8 bases for J; bases not matched to a gene: 5. The chain's CDR3 is CASSQPGQGYGYTF. The CDR3 nucleotides read TGCGCCAGCAGCCAACCGGGACAGGGGTACGGCTACACCTTC.

The sample holds one count of this clonotype. The chain has TRBV4-1 and TRBJ2-1; D may be TRBD2 (6 bases). CDR3 size: 16 residues. In germline, CDR1 is MGHRA, CDR2 YSYEKL. V gave up 0 bases and J gave up 4 bases, with 13 bases separating them. The CDR3 nucleotides are TGCGCCAGCAGCCAAGAAACAGCGGGTGGATACAATGAGCAGTTCTTC. Translation: CASSQETAGGYNEQFF.

The rearrangement links TRBV20-1 to TRBJ2-7; D is possibly TRBD2 (5 bases). The J call could be wrong; TRBJ2-5 is a better fit for the DNA end. Per germline, CDR1 DFQATT and CDR2 SNEGSKA (reference sequence). There are 15 residues in the CDR3. Written as DNA, the CDR3 is TGCAGTGCTAGAGATCCCCGGCTAGCCCCAGAGACCCAGTACTTC. Translation: CSARDPRLAPETQYF.

Comments on this clonotype: The junction does not match germline at one end; this may be a read error. This sequence joins TRBV12-3 or TRBV12-4 and TRBJ1-2; no clear D. The CDR3 is 14 amino acids. The CDR3 here is CAGSSPGLINGYTF. DNA of the CDR3: TGTGCCGGCAGTTCGCCGGGTCTGATTAATGGCTACACCTTC.

V usage is TRBV28 and J usage is TRBJ2-4; D is unclear. The DNA matches TRBJ2-7 better at its end, which makes the J call doubtful. From germline, CDR1 is MDHEN and CDR2 SYDVKM. The CDR3 runs to 15 residues. CDR3 region: CASSPSPSVSYEQYF. The DNA for the CDR3 is TGTGCCAGCAGCCCCTCTCCCAGCGTATCCTACGAGCAGTACTTC.